Shown below are 5 T cell receptor beta chains from a single sample sequenced in a study of T cell responses to AZD1222 COVID-19 vaccine. Sequencing used immunoSEQ multiplex PCR; TCRdb keeps in-frame clones, though not all of them. The sample lists about 110,000 clones, 80% to 85% occurring once. Material: peripheral blood, obtained on day 0 of AZD1222 vaccination. These receptors were collected from an adult in good health.

Of note for this clone: The junction differs from germline at one of its ends, possibly a read error. This chain joins TRBV7-7 and TRBJ2-2, with D perhaps matching TRBD2 (6 bases). Germline V CDR1 and CDR2: SSHAT, FNYEAQ (reference sequence). The CDR3 is 15 amino acids. In DNA form, the CDR3 reads TGTGCTAGCAGCTTAGGAGGGGACGGCACCGGGGAGCTGTTTTTT. Its translation: CASSLGGDGTGELFF.

DNA for the CDR3: TGTGCCAGCAGCTCTAGCGGGAGAACTGGCAATGAGCAGTTCTTC. This sequence encodes CASSSSGRTGNEQFF. The chain joins TRBV7-9 to TRBJ2-1; 10 bases agree with TRBD2. The V gene's germline CDR1 is SEHNR and CDR2 FQNEAQ (reference sequence). Trimming cost V 4 bases and J 6 bases; bases outside gene matches: 6. This CDR3 is built from 15 residues.

The chain is built from TRBV7-9 and TRBJ1-2; a weak D match, TRBD1 (6 bases). Germline CDR1 SEHNR, CDR2 FQNEAQ (reference sequence). The CDR3 extends over 14 amino acids. V was trimmed by 4 bases and J by 4 bases, leaving 13 bases between them. CDR3 bases: TGTGCCAGCAGCTCACCTGGACAGCCCTATGGCTACACCTTC. It specifies CASSSPGQPYGYTF.

The rearrangement links TRBV7-2 to TRBJ2-3, with 7 positions matching TRBD2. CDR3 length equals 15 residues. Germline values: CDR1 SGHTA, CDR2 FQGNSA. The V segment lost 2 bases and the J segment 6 bases; nucleotides outside the gene matches: 8. The CDR3: CASSLWRELLDTQYF. The CDR3 DNA follows: TGTGCCAGCAGCTTATGGCGGGAGTTGCTTGATACGCAGTATTTT.

The genes are TRBV27 and TRBJ2-1; 9 nucleotides agree with TRBD2. CDR1 is MNHEY, CDR2 SMNVEV, per germline (reference sequence). The CDR3 is 15 residues long. V was clipped by 5 bases and J by 9 bases; unmatched bases: 11. DNA of the CDR3: TGTGCCAGCAGTCCTTTAGCGGGAGAAGGGGGTGAGCAGTTCTTC. Encoded protein: CASSPLAGEGGEQFF.